This TCR beta chain is drawn from a study of monozygotic twins with inflammatory bowel disease. The CDR3 sequence is 15 residues long. CDR1 is SGHAT, CDR2 FQNNGV, per germline. TCRdb reworked the 5' RACE reads into one entry per CDR3 protein, no DNA. This listing includes a few hundred thousand distinct CDR3 sequences. This sequence originates from a human donor with ulcerative colitis or Crohn's disease, or a healthy co-twin of an affected twin (not recorded which). The rearrangement uses TRBV11-2 and TRBJ2-1; TCRdb's D call, TRBD1, is unchecked because there is no DNA. The sequencing sample was made of blood. CDR3 sequence: CASVLGEGSYNEQFF. The full variable domain, rest sourced from reference TRBV11-2 and TRBJ2-1, is EAGVAQSPRYKIIEKRQSVAFWCNPISGHATLYWYQQILGQGPKLLIQFQNNGVVDDSQLPKDRFSAERLKGVDSTLKIQPAKLEDSAVYLCASVLGEGSYNEQFFGPGTRLTVL.